One sample yielded the 22 T cell receptor beta chains listed below, sequenced in a study of post-analysis software for immune sequencing data. These receptors' targets are unknown. General observations from the study: Patients carried five TRBV segments more frequently than controls did, and TRBV5-6, TRBV5-1 and TRBV20-1 were among them.

Unique molecular identifiers were built into the TCR beta cDNA libraries. TCRdb reprocessed the PCR reads with MiXCR, giving one entry per CDR3 protein. Of about half a million distinct CDR3 sequences in the sample, approximately 45% were seen once. The sample taken for sequencing was blood. The receptors derive from a girl between 10 and 17 years old with multiple sclerosis.

The chain links TRBV28 to TRBJ2-1; 12 bases are shared with TRBD2. The CDR3 consists of 18 residues. The V segment lost 1 base and the J segment 5 bases; nucleotides outside the gene matches: 9. Germline CDR1 and CDR2: MDHEN and SYDVKM. The CDR3 DNA follows: TGTGCCAGCAGTTTATCTAGCGGGAGGGCCAGCTTCCACAATGAGCAGTTCTTC. Residues: CASSLSSGRASFHNEQFF.

The rearrangement links TRBV9 to TRBJ2-1; D gene unclear. In germline, CDR1 is SGDLS, CDR2 YYNGEE. This CDR3 spans 15 amino acids. Trimming cost V 0 bases and J 0 bases, with 7 bases left between them. The CDR3 DNA sequence: TGTGCCAGCAGCGTAGGTGCGAGCTCCTACAATGAGCAGTTCTTC. Protein sequence: CASSVGASSYNEQFF.

The genes are TRBV19 and TRBJ2-1, with 11 bases aligning to TRBD2. CDR3 length equals 15 residues. CDR1 and CDR2 (germline): LNHDA, SQIVND (reference sequence). Trimming removed 11 bases from V and 8 bases from J; junction bases left unmatched: 14. The CDR3 DNA reads TGTGCCTCCCGAGATCTTAGCGGGAGGGCCCATGAGCAGTTCTTC. It yields the protein CASRDLSGRAHEQFF. Combining the CDR3 with reference TRBV19 and TRBJ2-1 gives the whole variable domain DGGITQSPKYLFRKEGQNVTLSCEQNLNHDAMYWYRQDPGQGLRLIYYSQIVNDFQKGDIAEGYSVSREKKESFPLTVTSAQKNPTAFYLCASRDLSGRAHEQFFGPGTRLTVL.

A few counts support this clonotype. The chain couples TRBV7-9 to TRBJ2-7; D is unresolved. Gene TRBJ2-5 matches the end of the DNA better, so the J call may be wrong. The CDR3 runs 13 residues. CDR1 and CDR2 (germline): SEHNR, FQNEAQ (reference sequence). DNA for the CDR3: TGTGCCAGCAGCTTACTACCTCTAGGGACCCAGTACTTC. As protein: CASSLLPLGTQYF.

The J gene is TRBJ2-5, the V gene TRBV12-3 or TRBV12-4; no clear D gene. This CDR3 comprises 13 residues. V lost 5 bases to trimming and J lost 4 bases, with 11 bases between them. CDR3 sequence reads: CASSPMWGETQYF. The CDR3 DNA is TGTGCCAGCAGTCCCATGTGGGGAGAGACCCAGTACTTC.

This clonotype was counted a few times. The V gene is TRBV9, the J gene TRBJ1-1; D is unresolved. There are 14 residues in the CDR3. In germline, CDR1 is SGDLS, CDR2 YYNGEE. Trimming stripped 6 bases from V and 0 bases from J, with 12 bases between. The CDR3 sequence: CASTVGSMNTEAFF. The CDR3 region has the DNA TGTGCCAGCACCGTCGGTAGCATGAACACTGAAGCTTTCTTT. Based on the CDR3 plus reference TRBV9 and TRBJ1-1, the full variable domain is DSGVTQTPKHLITATGQRVTLRCSPRSGDLSVYWYQQSLDQGLQFLIQYYNGEERAKGNILERFSAQQFPDLHSELNLSSLELGDSALYFCASTVGSMNTEAFFGQGTRLTVV.

The V gene is TRBV24-1, the J gene TRBJ2-5; TRBD1 matches 9 bases. CDR3 length equals 15 residues. The germline V gene encodes CDR1 KGHDR and CDR2 SFDVKD. Unmatched junction bases numbered 8, after V lost 7 bases and J lost 3 bases. The CDR3 nucleotides are TGTGCCACCAGGGGAGGAGGGACAGGGAAAGAGACCCAGTACTTC. Protein product: CATRGGGTGKETQYF.

The chain uses TRBV7-3 and TRBJ2-1; the match to TRBD2 covers 7 bases. Germline V gene data show CDR1 as SGHTA and CDR2 as FQGTGA. V lost 6 bases, J lost 9 bases, and 14 bases stayed unmatched. This CDR3 is 15 amino acids long. The chain's CDR3 is CASSKLASTAGEQFF. The CDR3 DNA reads TGTGCCAGCAGTAAACTAGCGTCAACAGCTGGTGAGCAGTTCTTC.

The V call is TRBV12-3 or TRBV12-4, the J call TRBJ2-1; D is perhaps TRBD2 (6 bases). Deletions cut 2 bases from V and 5 bases from J, with 10 bases between. CDR3 size: 14 residues. DNA of the CDR3: TGTGCCAGCAGTTTAATAGCGGCCGACAATGAGCAGTTCTTC. It is translated as CASSLIAADNEQFF.

The chain carries TRBV5-4 and TRBJ2-7, with D possibly being TRBD2 (5 bases). CDR1 and CDR2 from the germline V gene are SGHNT and YYREEE (reference sequence). There are 15 residues in the CDR3. Trimming removed 4 bases at V and 0 bases at J, with 14 bases between. CDR3 sequence (DNA): TGTGCCAGCAGCCAAACGTTAGGGAGCTCCTACGAGCAGTACTTC. Residues: CASSQTLGSSYEQYF.

V and J are TRBV19 and TRBJ1-3; weak D call: TRBD1 (5 bases). The germline V gene has CDR1 LNHDA and CDR2 SQIVND (reference sequence). CDR3 size: 14 residues. Trimming took 5 bases from V and 8 from J, leaving 16 bases between them. CDR3 in amino acids: CASSPRQWRDTIYF. CDR3 nucleotide sequence: TGTGCCAGTAGTCCACGACAGTGGCGCGACACCATATATTTT.

The gene calls are TRBV14 and TRBJ2-5, with TRBD1 identical over 8 bases. The CDR3 is 16 residues long. Germline-derived CDR1 and CDR2 are SGHDN and FVKESK. Trimming removed 1 base from V and 0 bases from J; junction bases left unmatched: 4. The CDR3 nucleotides read TGTGCCAGCAGCCAAGGGACAGGGCTGTACCAAGAGACCCAGTACTTC. Residues: CASSQGTGLYQETQYF.

This clonotype was seen a handful of times. The V gene is TRBV29-1, the J gene TRBJ2-3; no clear D. The germline V gene has CDR1 SQVTM and CDR2 ANQGSEA. Trimming stripped 8 bases from V and 6 bases from J, with 6 bases between. The CDR3 covers 9 residues. The CDR3, as DNA: TGCAGCTTTGGGGATACGCAGTATTTT. Protein product: CSFGDTQYF.

The genes are TRBV4-2 and TRBJ1-2; no clear D. The germline CDR1 and CDR2 sequences are LGHNA and YNFKEQ. The CDR3 length is 13 residues. Trimming cost V 4 bases and J 1 base, with 7 bases left between them. The CDR3 DNA is TGTGCCAGCAGCCCGCCGGATAACTATGGCTACACCTTC. This translates into CASSPPDNYGYTF.

This rearrangement joins TRBV7-3 to TRBJ2-1; TRBD2 aligns across 7 bases. CDR1 is SGHTA, CDR2 FQGTGA, per germline. V was clipped by 0 bases and J by 0 bases; unmatched bases: 5. The CDR3 is 17 amino acids. The CDR3 DNA reads as TGTGCCAGCAGCTTAACCGGGACTACCTACTCCTACAATGAGCAGTTCTTC. It is translated as CASSLTGTTYSYNEQFF. The full variable domain, in which reference TRBV7-3 and TRBJ2-1 provide the parts outside the CDR3, is GAGVSQTPSNKVTEKGKYVELRCDPISGHTALYWYRQSLGQGPEFLIYFQGTGAADDSGLPNDRFFAVRPEGSVSTLKIQRTERGDSAVYLCASSLTGTTYSYNEQFFGPGTRLTVL.

V usage is TRBV5-1 and J usage is TRBJ2-5; no clear D. CDR3 length: 13 amino acids. The germline V and J ends were trimmed by 5 bases and 11 bases, with 19 bases remaining between them. Germline-derived CDR1 and CDR2 are SGHRS and YFSETQ. In DNA, the CDR3 is TGCGCCAGCAGGGAGTGGGGATACAATGAGCAGTACTTC. Protein: CASREWGYNEQYF.

The rearrangement uses TRBV4-1 and TRBJ2-7, with 7 bases fitting TRBD1. Germline CDR1 MGHRA, CDR2 YSYEKL. CDR3 size: 16 residues. With 0 bases clipped from V and 0 bases from J, the junction kept 5 bases outside the gene matches. The CDR3 DNA reads as TGCGCCAGCAGCCAAGATCCGGGACAGAGCTCCTACGAGCAGTACTTC. This sequence encodes CASSQDPGQSSYEQYF.

The rearrangement joins TRBV27 to TRBJ2-6, with 7 nucleotides matching TRBD1. Trimming removed 4 bases from V and 2 bases from J; junction bases left unmatched: 14. Germline loops: CDR1 MNHEY, CDR2 SMNVEV (reference sequence). This CDR3 comprises 19 residues. The CDR3 loop reads CASSSFNGQVGAGANVLTF. The CDR3 DNA reads TGTGCCAGCAGTTCATTTAATGGACAGGTAGGAGCTGGGGCCAACGTCCTGACTTTC.

CDR3 in amino acids: CASSNPGAHTGELFF. The CDR3 DNA sequence: TGTGCCAGCAGTAACCCGGGAGCCCACACCGGGGAGCTGTTTTTT. The chain has TRBV6-2 or TRBV6-3 and TRBJ2-2; possible D gene TRBD2, 6 bases. In germline, CDR1 is MNHEY, CDR2 SVGEGT. The CDR3 spans 15 residues. Trimming left V 5 bases short and J 3 bases short, with 13 bases between.

The genes are TRBV5-1 and TRBJ2-4; D might be TRBD1 (6 bases). Trimming cost V 3 bases and J 3 bases, with 13 bases left between them. CDR1 and CDR2 (germline): SGHRS, YFSETQ. There are 15 residues in the CDR3. The CDR3 sequence is CASSWEQGVKNIQYF. DNA for the CDR3: TGCGCCAGCAGCTGGGAACAGGGTGTCAAAAACATTCAGTACTTC. The full variable domain, its missing parts supplied by reference TRBV5-1 and TRBJ2-4, is KAGVTQTPRYLIKTRGQQVTLSCSPISGHRSVSWYQQTPGQGLQFLFEYFSETQRNKGNFPGRFSGRQFSNSRSEMNVSTLELGDSALYLCASSWEQGVKNIQYFGAGTRLSVL.

The V call is TRBV6-5, the J call TRBJ2-1; D is perhaps TRBD2 (5 bases). Deletions cut 0 bases from V and 7 bases from J, with 13 bases between. CDR3 size: 15 residues. Looked up from germline, CDR1 is MNHEY and CDR2 is SVGAGI. The chain's CDR3 is CASSYSNGMRNEQFF. The CDR3 bases are TGTGCCAGCAGTTACTCGAACGGGATGCGGAATGAGCAGTTCTTC.

This clonotype was seen a few times. DNA of the CDR3: TGTGCCAGCAGTTTCTCTAGCGGGAGGGGCTACAATGAGCAGTTCTTC. Its translation: CASSFSSGRGYNEQFF. V usage is TRBV27 and J usage is TRBJ2-1; 12 nucleotides align to TRBD2. V lost 3 bases and J lost 3; bases outside the gene matches: 3. This CDR3 has 16 residues. The germline V gene has CDR1 MNHEY and CDR2 SMNVEV (reference sequence).